Presented here are 8 T cell receptor beta chains from one specimen sequenced in a study of CD8+ T cells in alopecia areata. Treatment defined: oral pan-JAK inhibitor, 5-10 mg twice daily. Sequencing templates came from extracted RNA that was reverse transcribed into cDNA. Method: immunoSEQ multiplex PCR; TCRdb's copy keeps in-frame clones and lacks some. The repertoire has more than 150,000 clones, roughly 46% of them found once; the top ten carry over 9.5%. Material: CD8+ T cells sorted from blood, obtained around week 52, from a patient treated with tofacitinib. The receptors derive from a human donor with alopecia areata.

The chain has TRBV7-8 and TRBJ2-3; tentative D call: TRBD2 (6 bases). V lost 2 bases and J 0 bases, leaving 15 bases between the germline ends. The CDR3 runs 17 residues. In germline, CDR1 is SGHVS, CDR2 FQNEAQ. This chain's CDR3 is CASSLFWGGESTDTQYF. CDR3 in DNA: TGTGCCAGCAGCTTATTCTGGGGCGGGGAGAGCACAGATACGCAGTATTTT.

This clone was counted only a few times. The rearrangement joins TRBV27 to TRBJ1-1; D is uncertain. There are 14 residues in the CDR3. Germline values: CDR1 MNHEY, CDR2 SMNVEV (reference sequence). V was trimmed by 2 bases and J by 0 bases, leaving 7 bases between them. CDR3 loop: CASSLARMNTEAFF. CDR3 DNA: TGTGCCAGCAGTTTAGCCAGAATGAACACTGAAGCTTTCTTT.

The V and J genes are TRBV6-6 and TRBJ2-3; D is uncertain. Germline lookup yields CDR1 MNHNY and CDR2 SVGAGI (reference sequence). The V end lost 7 bases, the J end lost 6 bases, and 8 bases lay between the germline ends. The CDR3 length is 11 residues. CDR3 sequence reads: CASIKGDTQYF. CDR3 bases: TGTGCCAGCATCAAGGGCGATACGCAGTATTTT.

The chain is built from TRBV18 and TRBJ2-5; D remains unclear. V was trimmed by 5 bases and J by 5 bases, leaving 9 bases between them. The CDR3 runs 12 residues. From germline, CDR1 is KGHSH and CDR2 LQKENI. CDR3 loop: CASSYPFETQYF. The CDR3 DNA follows: TGTGCCAGCTCATACCCATTCGAGACCCAGTACTTC.

The V call is TRBV28, the J call TRBJ2-7; no clear D gene. CDR1 is MDHEN, CDR2 SYDVKM, per germline. Trimming took 3 bases from V and 3 from J, leaving 18 bases between them. This CDR3 is built from 16 residues. CDR3 sequence reads: CASSFLLEATNYEQYF. For the CDR3, the DNA is TGTGCCAGCAGTTTCCTTCTTGAGGCGACGAACTACGAGCAGTACTTC.

The gene calls are TRBV30 and TRBJ2-7, with 7 bases lining up with TRBD2. J gave up 4 bases and V 3 bases, and 3 bases lay outside the gene matches. Per the germline V gene, CDR1 is GTSNPN and CDR2 is SVGIG (reference sequence). The CDR3 has 12 residues. CDR3 nucleotides: TGTGCCTGGAGCCGGGGGGATTACGAGCAGTACTTC. Translation: CAWSRGDYEQYF.

This chain links TRBV5-1 with TRBJ1-6, with 11 nucleotides matching TRBD1. The germline V gene has CDR1 SGHRS and CDR2 YFSETQ. The CDR3 has 15 amino acids. The junction had 7 bases not matched to a gene; V was cut back by 4 bases and J by 10 bases. CDR3 in DNA: TGCGCCAGCAGCACCGGACAGGGGGCAGGGTCACCCCTCCACTTT. This encodes CASSTGQGAGSPLHF.

This sequence joins TRBV4-1 and TRBJ1-1, with 8 bases aligning to TRBD1. Trimming at V came to 4 bases and at J to 2 bases, leaving 6 bases not matched to a gene. The CDR3 loop spans 15 amino acids. From germline, CDR1 is MGHRA and CDR2 YSYEKL. CDR3 region: CASSRLQGVNTEAFF. Written as DNA, the CDR3 is TGCGCCAGCAGCCGCCTACAGGGGGTTAACACTGAAGCTTTCTTT.